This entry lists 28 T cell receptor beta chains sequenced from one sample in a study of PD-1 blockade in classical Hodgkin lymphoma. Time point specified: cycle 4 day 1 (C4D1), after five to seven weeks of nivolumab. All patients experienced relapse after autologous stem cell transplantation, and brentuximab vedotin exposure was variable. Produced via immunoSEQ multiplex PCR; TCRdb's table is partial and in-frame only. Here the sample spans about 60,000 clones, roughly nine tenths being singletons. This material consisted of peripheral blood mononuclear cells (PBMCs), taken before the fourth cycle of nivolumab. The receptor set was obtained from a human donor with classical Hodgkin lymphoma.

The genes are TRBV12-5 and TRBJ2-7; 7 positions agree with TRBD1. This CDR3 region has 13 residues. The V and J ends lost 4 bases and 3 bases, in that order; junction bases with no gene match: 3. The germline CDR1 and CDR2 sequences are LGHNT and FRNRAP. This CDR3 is CASGSGQVYEQYF. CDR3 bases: TGTGCTAGTGGTTCCGGACAGGTCTACGAGCAGTACTTC.

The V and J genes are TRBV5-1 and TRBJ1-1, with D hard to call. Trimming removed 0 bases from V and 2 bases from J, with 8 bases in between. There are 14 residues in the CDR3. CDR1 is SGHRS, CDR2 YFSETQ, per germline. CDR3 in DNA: TGCGCCAGCAGCTTGGAGGGCCTCAACACTGAAGCTTTCTTT. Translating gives CASSLEGLNTEAFF.

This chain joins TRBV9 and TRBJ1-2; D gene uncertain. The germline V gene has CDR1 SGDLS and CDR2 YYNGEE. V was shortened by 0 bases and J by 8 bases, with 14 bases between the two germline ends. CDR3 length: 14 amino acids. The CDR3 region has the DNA TGTGCCAGCAGCGTAGTGGGCTGGCGTTACGGCTACACCTTC. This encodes CASSVVGWRYGYTF.

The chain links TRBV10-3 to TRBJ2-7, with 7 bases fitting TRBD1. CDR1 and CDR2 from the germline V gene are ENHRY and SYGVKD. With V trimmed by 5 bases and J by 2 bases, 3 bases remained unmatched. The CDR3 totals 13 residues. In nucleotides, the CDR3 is TGTGCCATCAGTCAACAGGGGACCTACGAGCAGTACTTC. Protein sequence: CAISQQGTYEQYF.

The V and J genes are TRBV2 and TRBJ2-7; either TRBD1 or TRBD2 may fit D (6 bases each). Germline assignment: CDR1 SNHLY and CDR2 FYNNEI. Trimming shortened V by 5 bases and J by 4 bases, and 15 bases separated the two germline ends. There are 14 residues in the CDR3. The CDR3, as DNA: TGTGCCAGCAGTCTTGGGGGGCTCTATTACGAGCAGTACTTC. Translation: CASSLGGLYYEQYF.

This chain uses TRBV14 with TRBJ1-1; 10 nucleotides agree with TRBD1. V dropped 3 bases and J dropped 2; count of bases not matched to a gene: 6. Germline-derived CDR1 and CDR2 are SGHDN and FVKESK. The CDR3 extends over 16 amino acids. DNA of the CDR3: TGTGCCAGCAGCCATGGACAGGGGGTTCGCAACACTGAAGCTTTCTTT. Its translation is CASSHGQGVRNTEAFF.

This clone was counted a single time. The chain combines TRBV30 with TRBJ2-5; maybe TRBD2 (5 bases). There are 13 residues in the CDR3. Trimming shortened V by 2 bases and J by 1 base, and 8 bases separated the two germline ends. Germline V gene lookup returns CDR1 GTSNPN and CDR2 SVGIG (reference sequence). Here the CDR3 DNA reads TGTGCCTGGAGTTCGGGGTTCCAAGAGACCCAGTACTTC. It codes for CAWSSGFQETQYF.

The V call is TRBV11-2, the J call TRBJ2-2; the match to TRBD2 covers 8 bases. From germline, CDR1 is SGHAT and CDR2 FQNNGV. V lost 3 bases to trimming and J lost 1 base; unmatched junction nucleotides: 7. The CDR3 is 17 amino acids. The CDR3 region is CASSFPRGGMNTGELFF. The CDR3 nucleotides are TGTGCCAGCAGCTTCCCCCGGGGGGGGATGAACACCGGGGAGCTGTTTTTT.

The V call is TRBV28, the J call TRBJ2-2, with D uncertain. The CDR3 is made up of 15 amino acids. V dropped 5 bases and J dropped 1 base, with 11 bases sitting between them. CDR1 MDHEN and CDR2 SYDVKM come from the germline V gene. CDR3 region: CASSPLGRNTGELFF. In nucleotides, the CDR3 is TGTGCCAGCAGTCCGTTAGGGCGGAACACCGGGGAGCTGTTTTTT. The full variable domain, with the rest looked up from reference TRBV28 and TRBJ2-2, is DVKVTQSSRYLVKRTGEKVFLECVQDMDHENMFWYRQDPGLGLRLIYFSYDVKMKEKGDIPEGYSVSREKKERFSLILESASTNQTSMYLCASSPLGRNTGELFFGEGSRLTVL.

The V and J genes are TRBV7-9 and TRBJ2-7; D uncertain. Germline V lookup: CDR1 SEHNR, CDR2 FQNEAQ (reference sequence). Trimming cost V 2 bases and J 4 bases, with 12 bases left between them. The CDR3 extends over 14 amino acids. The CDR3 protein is CASSLLGLEYEQYF. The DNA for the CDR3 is TGTGCCAGCAGCTTACTCGGCCTAGAATACGAGCAGTACTTC.

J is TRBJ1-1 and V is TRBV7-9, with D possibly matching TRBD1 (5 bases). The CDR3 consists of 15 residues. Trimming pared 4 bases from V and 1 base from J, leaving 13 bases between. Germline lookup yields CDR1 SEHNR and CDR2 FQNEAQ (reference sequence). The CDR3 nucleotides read TGTGCCAGCAGCTCGGACAAAATCAAGAACACTGAAGCTTTCTTT. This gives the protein CASSSDKIKNTEAFF.

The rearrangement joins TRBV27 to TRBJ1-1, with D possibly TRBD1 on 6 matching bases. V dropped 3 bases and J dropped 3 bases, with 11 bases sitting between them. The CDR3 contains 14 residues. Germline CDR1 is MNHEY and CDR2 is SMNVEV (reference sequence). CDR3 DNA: TGTGCCAGCAGTTTCCAAGGACAGTACACTGAAGCTTTCTTT. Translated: CASSFQGQYTEAFF.

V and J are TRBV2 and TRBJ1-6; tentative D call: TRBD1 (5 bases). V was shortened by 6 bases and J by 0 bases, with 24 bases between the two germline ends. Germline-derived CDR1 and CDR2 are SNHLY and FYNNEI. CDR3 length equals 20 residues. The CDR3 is CASSATGGVGSSSYNSPLHF. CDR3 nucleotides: TGTGCCAGCAGCGCTACTGGGGGTGTTGGGTCCAGCTCCTATAATTCACCCCTCCACTTT.

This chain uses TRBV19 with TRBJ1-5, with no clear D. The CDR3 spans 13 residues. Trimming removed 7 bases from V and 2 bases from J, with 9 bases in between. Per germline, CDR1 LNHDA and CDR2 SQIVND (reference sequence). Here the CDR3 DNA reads TGTGCCAGTAATTTGGGTGGCAATCAGCCCCAGCATTTT. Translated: CASNLGGNQPQHF.

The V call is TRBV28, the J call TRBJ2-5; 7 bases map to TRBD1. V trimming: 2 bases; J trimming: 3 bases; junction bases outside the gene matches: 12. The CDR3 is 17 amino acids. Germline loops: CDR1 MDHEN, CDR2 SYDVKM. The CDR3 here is CASSLGLWTGTEETQYF. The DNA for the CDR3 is TGTGCCAGCAGTTTAGGGTTGTGGACCGGGACAGAAGAGACCCAGTACTTC.

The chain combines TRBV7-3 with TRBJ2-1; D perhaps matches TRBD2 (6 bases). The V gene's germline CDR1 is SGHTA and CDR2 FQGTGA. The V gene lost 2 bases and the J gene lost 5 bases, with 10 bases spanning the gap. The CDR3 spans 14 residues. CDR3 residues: CASSLSRGNNEQFF. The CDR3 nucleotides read TGTGCCAGCAGCTTATCTCGGGGGAACAATGAGCAGTTCTTC.

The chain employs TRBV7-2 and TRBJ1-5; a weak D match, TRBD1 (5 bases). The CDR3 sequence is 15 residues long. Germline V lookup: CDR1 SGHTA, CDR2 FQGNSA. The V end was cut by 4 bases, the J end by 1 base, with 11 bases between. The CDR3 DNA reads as TGTGCCAGCAGCTGGGACGGGGGAAGCAATCAGCCCCAGCATTTT. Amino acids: CASSWDGGSNQPQHF.

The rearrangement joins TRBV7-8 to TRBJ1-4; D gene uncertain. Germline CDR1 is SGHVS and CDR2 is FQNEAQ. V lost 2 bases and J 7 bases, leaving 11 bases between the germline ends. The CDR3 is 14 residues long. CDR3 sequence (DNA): TGTGCCAGCAGCTTAAGGCCGGGAGCTGAAAAACTGTTTTTT. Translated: CASSLRPGAEKLFF.

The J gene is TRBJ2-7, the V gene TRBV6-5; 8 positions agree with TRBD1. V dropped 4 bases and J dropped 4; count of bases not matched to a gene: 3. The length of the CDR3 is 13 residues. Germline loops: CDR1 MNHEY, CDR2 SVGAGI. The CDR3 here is CASSSGQVYEQYF. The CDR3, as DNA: TGTGCCAGCAGTTCGGGACAGGTTTACGAGCAGTACTTC.

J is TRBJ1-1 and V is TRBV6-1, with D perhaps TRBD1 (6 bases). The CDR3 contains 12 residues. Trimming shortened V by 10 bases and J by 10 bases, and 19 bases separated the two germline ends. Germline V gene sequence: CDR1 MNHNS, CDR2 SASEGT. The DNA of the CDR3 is TGTGCCATCGAAAGGGGGGTACTTGGAGCTTTCTTT. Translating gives CAIERGVLGAFF.

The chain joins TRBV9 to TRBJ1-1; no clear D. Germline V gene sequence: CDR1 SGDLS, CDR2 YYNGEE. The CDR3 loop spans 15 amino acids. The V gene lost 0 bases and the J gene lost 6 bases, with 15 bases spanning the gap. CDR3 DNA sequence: TGTGCCAGCAGCGTAGAAGTATCCGGTCGGGCTGAAGCTTTCTTT. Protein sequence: CASSVEVSGRAEAFF.

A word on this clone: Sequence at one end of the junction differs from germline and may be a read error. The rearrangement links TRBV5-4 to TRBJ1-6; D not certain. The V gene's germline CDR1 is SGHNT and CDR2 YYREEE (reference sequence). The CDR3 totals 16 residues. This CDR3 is CASSREGPSHNSPLHF. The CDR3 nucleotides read TGTGCCAGCAGCCGGGAAGGGCCCTCCCATAATTCACCCCTCCACTTT.

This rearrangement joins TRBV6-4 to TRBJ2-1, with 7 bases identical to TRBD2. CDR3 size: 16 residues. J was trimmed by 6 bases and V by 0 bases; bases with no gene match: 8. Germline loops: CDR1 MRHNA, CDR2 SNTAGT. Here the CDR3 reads CASSDSSGGTFNEQFF. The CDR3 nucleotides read TGTGCCAGCAGTGACTCTTCCGGGGGGACCTTCAATGAGCAGTTCTTC.

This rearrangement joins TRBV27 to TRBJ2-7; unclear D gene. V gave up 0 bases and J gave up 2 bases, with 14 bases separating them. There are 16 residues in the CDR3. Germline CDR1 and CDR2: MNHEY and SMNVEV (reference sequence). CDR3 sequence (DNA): TGTGCCAGCAGTTTATCTATGGGGTCCGTAACCTACGAGCAGTACTTC. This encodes CASSLSMGSVTYEQYF.

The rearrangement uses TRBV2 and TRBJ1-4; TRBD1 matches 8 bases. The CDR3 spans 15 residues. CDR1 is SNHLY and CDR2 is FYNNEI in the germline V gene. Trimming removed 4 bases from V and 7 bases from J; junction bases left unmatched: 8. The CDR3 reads CASSGTGRVGEKLFF. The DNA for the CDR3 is TGTGCCAGCAGTGGGACAGGGCGAGTGGGTGAAAAACTGTTTTTT.

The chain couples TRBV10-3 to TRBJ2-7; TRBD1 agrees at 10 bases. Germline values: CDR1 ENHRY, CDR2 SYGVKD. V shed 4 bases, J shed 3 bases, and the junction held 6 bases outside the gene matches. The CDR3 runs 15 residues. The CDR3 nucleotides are TGTGCCATCAGTGGGGTCGGGACAGGGGACTACGAGCAGTACTTC. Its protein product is CAISGVGTGDYEQYF.

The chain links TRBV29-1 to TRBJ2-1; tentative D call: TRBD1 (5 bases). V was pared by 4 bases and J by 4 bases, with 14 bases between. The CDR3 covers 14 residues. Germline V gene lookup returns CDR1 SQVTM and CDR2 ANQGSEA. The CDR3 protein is CSVVRGSSYNEQFF. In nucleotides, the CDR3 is TGCAGCGTTGTTAGGGGTTCATCATACAATGAGCAGTTCTTC.

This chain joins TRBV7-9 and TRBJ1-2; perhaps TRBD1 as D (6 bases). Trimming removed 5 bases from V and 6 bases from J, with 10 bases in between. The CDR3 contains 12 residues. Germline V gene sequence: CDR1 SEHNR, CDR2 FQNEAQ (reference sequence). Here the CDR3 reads CASSQQGDGYTF. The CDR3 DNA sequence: TGTGCCAGCAGCCAACAGGGTGATGGCTACACCTTC.